This passage covers 22 T cell receptor beta chains from one sample sequenced in a study of metastatic and nonmetastatic thyroid tumors. Thyroid surgery was preceded by no treatment in any patient. MiXCR re-clonotyped the PCR reads for TCRdb. The sample lists tens of thousands of clones, 10% to 15% occurring once. Material: blood. The receptors originated from a female donor with papillary thyroid cancer or a benign thyroid nodule (not recorded which). Some clones in this sample may be carry-over from other donors' samples.

This clone was found many times. Just one base apart from a much larger clone, this may be a read error. V is TRBV11-2 and J is TRBJ1-2; 7 positions agree with TRBD1. Germline CDR1 and CDR2: SGHAT and FQNNGV. The length of the CDR3 is 15 residues. The CDR3 sequence is CASSFRTGLNYDYTF. Here the CDR3 DNA reads TGTGCCAGCAGCTTCAGGACAGGATTGAACTATGACTACACCTTC.

This clone showed up many times. The V and J genes are TRBV6-2 or TRBV6-3 and TRBJ2-7; no clear D gene. V lost 6 bases, J lost 0 bases, and 15 bases lay in between. Germline-derived CDR1 and CDR2 are MNHEY and SVGEGT. This CDR3 is built from 15 residues. CDR3: CASSPLDPSSYEQYF. The CDR3, as DNA: TGTGCCAGCAGCCCGTTGGACCCGTCCTCCTACGAGCAGTACTTC.

This clone came up a few times. A read error may explain this, as a much larger clone is one base away. Other DNA sequences in this specimen translate into the identical CDR3. V gene TRBV7-2 combines with J gene TRBJ2-7; D remains ambiguous. This CDR3 region has 15 residues. The V end lost 1 base, the J end lost 1 base, and 11 bases lay between the germline ends. Germline V gene data show CDR1 as SGHTA and CDR2 as FQGNSA. The CDR3 region has the DNA TGTGCCAGCAGCTTAGGAGTCCTGGATTCCTACGAGCAGTACTTC. This encodes CASSLGVLDSYEQYF.

This clone was detected ten times or more. The genes are TRBV3-1 and TRBJ2-2; possibly TRBD1 for D (5 bases). With 1 base removed from V and 9 bases from J, the gap between germline ends came to 9 bases. Per germline, CDR1 LGHDT and CDR2 YNNKEL (reference sequence). The CDR3 loop spans 13 amino acids. The CDR3 DNA reads TGTGCCAGCAGCCAAGTGGGGCGCCGGGAGCTGTTTTTT. This encodes CASSQVGRRELFF.

This clone showed up many times. The rearrangement links TRBV13 to TRBJ2-3; 9 bases are shared with TRBD1. Trimming removed 4 bases from V and 5 bases from J; junction bases left unmatched: 4. The CDR3 is 14 amino acids. CDR1 is PRHDT and CDR2 is FYEKMQ in the germline V gene (reference sequence). The CDR3 protein is CASSSDRGKDTQYF. For the CDR3, the DNA is TGTGCCAGCAGCTCGGACAGGGGAAAAGATACGCAGTATTTT.

About this clone itself: The same CDR3 also results from other DNA sequences found in this sample. The chain is built from TRBV4-2 and TRBJ2-1; tentative D call: TRBD2 (5 bases). Germline CDR1 reads LGHNA; CDR2 reads YNFKEQ. The CDR3 is 16 amino acids. V lost 4 bases and J 0 bases, leaving 13 bases between the germline ends. CDR3 nucleotides: TGTGCCAGCAGCCCCTCGGGTACTAGCTCCTACAATGAGCAGTTCTTC. Translation: CASSPSGTSSYNEQFF.

This clone was counted at least ten times. V is TRBV30 and J is TRBJ2-7; tentatively, D is TRBD1 (6 bases). Trimming stripped 2 bases from V and 5 bases from J, with 13 bases between. Per germline, CDR1 GTSNPN and CDR2 SVGIG (reference sequence). The CDR3 loop spans 13 amino acids. The CDR3 DNA reads as TGTGCCTGGAGTAGGGGGAGATTCAACGAGCAGTACTTC. The encoded protein is CAWSRGRFNEQYF.

A remark on this clone: A read error may be the cause here, since a much bigger clone is one base away. This chain connects TRBV11-2 to TRBJ2-7; TRBD2 aligns across 9 bases. J was trimmed by 2 bases and V by 3 bases; bases with no gene match: 14. CDR3 length equals 18 residues. Per the germline V gene, CDR1 is SGHAT and CDR2 is FQNNGV. The CDR3 DNA follows: TGTGCCAGCAGCTTGGTGCGGTCTAGCGGGATGAAACCCTACGAGCAGTACTTC. It translates to CASSLVRSSGMKPYEQYF.

This clone has just a few counts. A junction end diverges from the germline sequence, so it may reflect a read error. The chain couples TRBV12-3 or TRBV12-4 to TRBJ1-6, with TRBD1 matching over 10 bases. The CDR3 consists of 16 residues. CDR3 in DNA: TGTGCCAGCAGTCCGGACAGGGGGGTATATAATTCACCCCTCCGCTTT. Translating it yields CASSPDRGVYNSPLRF.

This clone is termed medium-sized. The V gene is TRBV6-1, the J gene TRBJ1-6; no firm D call. CDR1 is MNHNS and CDR2 is SASEGT in the germline V gene. Trimming removed 6 bases at V and 5 bases at J, with 14 bases between. The CDR3 runs to 15 residues. CDR3 sequence (DNA): TGTGCCAGCAGGGAGCGGGGTCCCGATAATTCACCCCTCCACTTT. This codes for CASRERGPDNSPLHF.

This clone is labeled as medium-sized (0.01 to 0.1%). The V call is TRBV6-2 or TRBV6-3, the J call TRBJ1-2; D gene ambiguous. The length of the CDR3 is 15 residues. CDR1 MNHEY and CDR2 SVGEGT come from the germline V gene. V was pared by 4 bases and J by 0 bases, with 12 bases between. The CDR3 region is CASSFSGTSNYGYTF. The CDR3 bases are TGTGCCAGCAGTTTCTCGGGTACCTCTAACTATGGCTACACCTTC.

Points on this clone: Sequence at one end of the junction differs from germline and may be a read error. The V gene is TRBV5-1, the J gene TRBJ2-7; D gene unclear. CDR1 is SGHRS and CDR2 is YFSETQ in the germline V gene. This CDR3 is 12 amino acids long. The CDR3 sequence is CAIRRNLEEQYF. CDR3 DNA: TGCGCCATCAGACGGAACCTAGAGGAGCAATACTTC.

This clone was seen more than once but under ten times. The final CDR3 position lacks the conserved phenylalanine or tryptophan, pointing to a likely read error. The chain couples TRBV19 to TRBJ2-1, with 7 bases matching TRBD2. Germline V gene lookup returns CDR1 LNHDA and CDR2 SQIVND (reference sequence). Germline trimming cut 6 bases from V and 8 bases from J; bases unmatched to any gene: 10. There are 14 residues in the CDR3. DNA of the CDR3: TGTGCCAGTAGCCCCCCGGGGGGTTGGGATGAGCAGTTCCTC. The encoded protein is CASSPPGGWDEQFL.

This clone has only a few counts. Germline and junction disagree at one end, which may indicate a read error. J is TRBJ1-2 and V is TRBV6-6, with D uncertain. Germline V CDR1 and CDR2: MNHNY, SVGAGI (reference sequence). The CDR3 totals 13 residues. CDR3 sequence reads: CASSYMSNYGYTF. CDR3 sequence (DNA): TGTGCCAGCAGTTACATGTCTAACTATGGCTACACTTTC.

This clone was recorded at least ten times. The same CDR3 is also encoded by other DNA sequences in this sample. The chain joins TRBV2 to TRBJ1-1; D not certain. The V end was cut by 4 bases, the J end by 10 bases, with 16 bases between. The CDR3 has 13 residues. CDR1 and CDR2 (germline): SNHLY, FYNNEI. The CDR3 sequence: CASSAGLVAGAFF. CDR3 nucleotide sequence: TGTGCCAGCAGTGCAGGTCTAGTGGCCGGAGCTTTCTTT.

In its sample, this clone was seen many times. Other DNA sequences from this sample encode an identical CDR3 as well. This chain joins TRBV19 and TRBJ2-2, with D maybe TRBD1 (6 bases). Looked up from germline, CDR1 is LNHDA and CDR2 is SQIVND (reference sequence). The CDR3 spans 15 residues. V shed 3 bases and J shed 4 bases, with 12 bases lying between them. DNA for the CDR3: TGTGCCAGTAGTATTACGGGCAGGGGCACCGGGGAGCTGTTTTTT. This sequence encodes CASSITGRGTGELFF. Using reference TRBV19 and TRBJ2-2 for the parts outside the CDR3, the full variable domain is DGGITQSPKYLFRKEGQNVTLSCEQNLNHDAMYWYRQDPGQGLRLIYYSQIVNDFQKGDIAEGYSVSREKKESFPLTVTSAQKNPTAFYLCASSITGRGTGELFFGEGSRLTVL.

The V call is TRBV4-2, the J call TRBJ2-7, with TRBD2 matching 8 bases. Losses at the gene ends were 0 bases for V and 2 bases for J; bases not matched to a gene: 15. Germline V gene lookup returns CDR1 LGHNA and CDR2 YNFKEQ. This CDR3 has 19 residues. CDR3 protein: CASSQDVAWASGSPYEQYF. Written as DNA, the CDR3 is TGTGCCAGCAGCCAAGATGTGGCGTGGGCTAGCGGGTCTCCCTACGAGCAGTACTTC.

In this sample, this clone turned up many times. CDR3: CASTPEGTGVYEQYF. In DNA form, the CDR3 reads TGTGCCAGCACCCCAGAGGGGACAGGGGTCTACGAGCAGTACTTC. V usage is TRBV2 and J usage is TRBJ2-7; TRBD1 matches 10 bases. V was clipped by 7 bases and J by 3 bases; unmatched bases: 9. This CDR3 spans 15 amino acids. CDR1 and CDR2 from the germline V gene are SNHLY and FYNNEI.

This clone occurred many times. This chain joins TRBV11-2 and TRBJ1-1; D may be TRBD1 (5 bases). Trimming left V 0 bases short and J 6 bases short, with 14 bases between. The CDR3 is 15 amino acids. The germline gives CDR1 SGHAT, CDR2 FQNNGV. The CDR3 region is CASSLDRAQGPEAFF. CDR3 coding DNA: TGTGCCAGCAGCTTAGATCGGGCGCAGGGCCCTGAAGCTTTCTTT.

This clone was observed many times. The chain uses TRBV7-2 and TRBJ1-1, with 12 bases aligning to TRBD1. Looked up from germline, CDR1 is SGHTA and CDR2 is FQGNSA. The CDR3 spans 17 residues. V lost 6 bases to trimming and J lost 7 bases; unmatched junction nucleotides: 15. The CDR3 sequence is CASSPAPGTGGFYEAFF. CDR3 nucleotide sequence: TGTGCCAGCAGTCCCGCGCCCGGGACAGGGGGCTTTTATGAAGCTTTCTTT.

The table lists this clone with many counts. The chain carries TRBV15 and TRBJ1-6; D gene ambiguous. The germline gives CDR1 LNHNV, CDR2 YYDKDF (reference sequence). The CDR3 runs to 14 residues. V dropped 5 bases and J dropped 8 bases, with 13 bases sitting between them. The CDR3: CATSFRTGDSPLHF. In nucleotides, the CDR3 is TGTGCCACCAGCTTCCGGACCGGGGATTCACCCCTCCACTTT.

At least ten counts were recorded for this clone. The rearrangement links TRBV13 to TRBJ1-1; 8 nucleotides match TRBD1. The CDR3 sequence is 13 residues long. J gave up 6 bases and V 4 bases, and 4 bases lay outside the gene matches. Germline V gives CDR1 PRHDT, CDR2 FYEKMQ (reference sequence). CDR3 bases: TGTGCCAGCAGCTCCGACAGGGGTGCTGAAGCTTTCTTT. Protein: CASSSDRGAEAFF.